The present TCR beta chain was sequenced within a study of blood T cells in healthy people across ages. The study, taken as a whole, reports: In long-lived donors, naive CD4+ cell counts and diversity exceeded those of aged donors.

With regard to this clonotype: The antigen remains unidentified.

Trimming stripped 2 bases from V and 0 bases from J, with 8 bases between. The CDR3 sequence is 14 residues long. Germline V gene data show CDR1 as DFQATT and CDR2 as SNEGSKA (reference sequence). A second PCR of roughly 6 to 12 cycles used a sample-barcoded 5' primer and a J-beta primer mix. A minimum of 3 million CDR3-containing paired-end reads was obtained for each sample. TCRdb used MiXCR to reprocess the 5' RACE reads, holding one entry per CDR3 protein. This sample yields over 1,500,000 distinct CDR3 sequences, of which around half are seen a single time; less than 2.5% belongs to the top ten.

Specimen: blood. This sequence joins TRBV20-1 and TRBJ2-1; no firm D call. The TCR comes from a woman between 40 and 50 years old in good health. The CDR3 DNA reads TGCAGTGCTAGACAACCTCGCTCCTACAATGAGCAGTTCTTC. It encodes CSARQPRSYNEQFF.